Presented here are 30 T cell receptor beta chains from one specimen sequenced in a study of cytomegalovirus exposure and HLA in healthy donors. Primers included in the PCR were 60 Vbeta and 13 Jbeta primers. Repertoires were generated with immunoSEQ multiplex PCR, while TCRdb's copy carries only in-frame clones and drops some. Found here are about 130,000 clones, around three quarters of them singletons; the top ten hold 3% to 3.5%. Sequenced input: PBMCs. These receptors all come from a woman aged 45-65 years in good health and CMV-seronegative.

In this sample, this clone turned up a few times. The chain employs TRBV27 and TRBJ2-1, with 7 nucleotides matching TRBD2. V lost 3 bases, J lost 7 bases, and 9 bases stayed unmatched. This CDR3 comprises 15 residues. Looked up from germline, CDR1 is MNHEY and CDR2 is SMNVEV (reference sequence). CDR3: CASSFSGLGKNEQFF. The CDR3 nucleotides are TGTGCCAGCAGTTTCAGTGGACTAGGTAAGAATGAGCAGTTCTTC.

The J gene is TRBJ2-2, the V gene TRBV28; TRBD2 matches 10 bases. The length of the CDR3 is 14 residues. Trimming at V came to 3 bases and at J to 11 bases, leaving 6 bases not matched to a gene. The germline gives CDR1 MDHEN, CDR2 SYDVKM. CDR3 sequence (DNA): TGTGCCAGCAGTTTCCCTCTAGCGGGAGCTGAGCTGTTTTTT. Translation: CASSFPLAGAELFF.

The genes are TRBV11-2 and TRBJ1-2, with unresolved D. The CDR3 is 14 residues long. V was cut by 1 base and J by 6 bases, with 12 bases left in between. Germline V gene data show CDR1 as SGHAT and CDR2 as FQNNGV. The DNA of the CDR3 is TGTGCCAGCAGCTTAGCTTCGGGGTTGGATGGCTACACCTTC. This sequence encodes CASSLASGLDGYTF.

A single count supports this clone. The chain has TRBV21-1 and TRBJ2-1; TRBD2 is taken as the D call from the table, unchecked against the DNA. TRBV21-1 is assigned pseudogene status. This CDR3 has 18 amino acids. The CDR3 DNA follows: TGTGCCAGCAGCACTCTGGCGACTAGCGGGAGTCGGGACAATGAGCAGTTCTTC. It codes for CASSTLATSGSRDNEQFF.

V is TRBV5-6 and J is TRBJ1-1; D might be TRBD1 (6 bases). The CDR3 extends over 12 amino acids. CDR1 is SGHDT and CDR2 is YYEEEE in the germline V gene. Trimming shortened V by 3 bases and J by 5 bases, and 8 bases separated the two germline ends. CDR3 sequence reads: CASSSRGTEAFF. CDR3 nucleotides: TGTGCCAGCAGCTCAAGGGGGACTGAAGCTTTCTTT. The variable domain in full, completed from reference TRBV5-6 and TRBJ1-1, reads DAGVTQSPTHLIKTRGQQVTLRCSPKSGHDTVSWYQQALGQGPQFIFQYYEEEERQRGNFPDRFSGHQFPNYSSELNVNALLLGDSALYLCASSSRGTEAFFGQGTRLTVV.

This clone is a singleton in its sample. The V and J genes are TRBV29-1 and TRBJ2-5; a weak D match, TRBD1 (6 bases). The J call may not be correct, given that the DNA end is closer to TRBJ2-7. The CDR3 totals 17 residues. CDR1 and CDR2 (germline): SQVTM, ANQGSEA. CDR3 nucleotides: TGCAGCGTTGTAATTGGGGGCGTCTACTCAAGCTCCTACGAGCAGTACTTC. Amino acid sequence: CSVVIGGVYSSSYEQYF.

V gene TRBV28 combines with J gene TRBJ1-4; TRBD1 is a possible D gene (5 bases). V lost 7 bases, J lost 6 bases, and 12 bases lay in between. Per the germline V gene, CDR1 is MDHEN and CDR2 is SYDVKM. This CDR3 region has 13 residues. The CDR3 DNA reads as TGTGCCAGCACTCCTGGGGCAGATGAAAAACTGTTTTTT. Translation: CASTPGADEKLFF.

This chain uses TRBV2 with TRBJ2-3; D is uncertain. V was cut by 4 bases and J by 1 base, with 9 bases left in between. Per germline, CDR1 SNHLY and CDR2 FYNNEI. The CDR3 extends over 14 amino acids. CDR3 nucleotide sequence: TGTGCCAGCAGTGTAGAGGTTGGCACAGATACGCAGTATTTT. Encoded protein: CASSVEVGTDTQYF.

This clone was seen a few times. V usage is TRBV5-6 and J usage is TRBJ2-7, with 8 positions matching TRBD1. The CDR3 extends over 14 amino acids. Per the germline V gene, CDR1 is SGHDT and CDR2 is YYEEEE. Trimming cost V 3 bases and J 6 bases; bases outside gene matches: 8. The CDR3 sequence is CASSSIFTGGEQYF. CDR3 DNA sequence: TGTGCCAGCAGCTCAATATTTACAGGGGGCGAGCAGTACTTC.

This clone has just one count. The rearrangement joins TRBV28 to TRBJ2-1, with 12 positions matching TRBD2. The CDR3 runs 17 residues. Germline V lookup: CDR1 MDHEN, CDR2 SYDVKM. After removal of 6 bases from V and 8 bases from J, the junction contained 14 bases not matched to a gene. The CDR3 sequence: CASSEILAGGPRDEQFF. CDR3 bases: TGTGCCAGCAGCGAGATCCTAGCGGGAGGGCCGAGGGATGAGCAGTTCTTC. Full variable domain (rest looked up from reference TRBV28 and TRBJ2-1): DVKVTQSSRYLVKRTGEKVFLECVQDMDHENMFWYRQDPGLGLRLIYFSYDVKMKEKGDIPEGYSVSREKKERFSLILESASTNQTSMYLCASSEILAGGPRDEQFFGPGTRLTVL.

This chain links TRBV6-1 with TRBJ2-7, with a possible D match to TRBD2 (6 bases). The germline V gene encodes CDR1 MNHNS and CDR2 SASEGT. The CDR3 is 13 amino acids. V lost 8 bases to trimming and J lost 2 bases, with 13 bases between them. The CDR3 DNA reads TGTGCCAGCCGCCCCGGGACTCCCTACGAGCAGTACTTC. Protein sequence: CASRPGTPYEQYF.

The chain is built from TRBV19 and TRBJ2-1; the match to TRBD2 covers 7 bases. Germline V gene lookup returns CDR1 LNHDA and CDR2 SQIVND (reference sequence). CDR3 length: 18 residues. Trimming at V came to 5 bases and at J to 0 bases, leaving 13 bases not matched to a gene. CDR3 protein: CASSGVSMGGSSYNEQFF. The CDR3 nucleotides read TGTGCCAGTAGTGGGGTCTCGATGGGCGGGAGCTCCTACAATGAGCAGTTCTTC.

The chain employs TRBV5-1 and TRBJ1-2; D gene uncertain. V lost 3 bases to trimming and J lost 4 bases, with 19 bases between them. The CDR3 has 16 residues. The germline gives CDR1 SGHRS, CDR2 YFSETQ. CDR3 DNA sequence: TGCGCCAGCAGCTGGGTGCCGCCCAGGCCTCCCTATGGCTACACCTTC. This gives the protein CASSWVPPRPPYGYTF.

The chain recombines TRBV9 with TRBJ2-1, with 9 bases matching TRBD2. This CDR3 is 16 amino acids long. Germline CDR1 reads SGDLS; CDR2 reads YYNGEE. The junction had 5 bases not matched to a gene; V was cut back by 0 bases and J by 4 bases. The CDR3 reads CASSVGGGRGYNEQFF. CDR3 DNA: TGTGCCAGCAGCGTAGGAGGCGGGAGGGGTTACAATGAGCAGTTCTTC. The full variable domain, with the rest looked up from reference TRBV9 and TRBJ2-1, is DSGVTQTPKHLITATGQRVTLRCSPRSGDLSVYWYQQSLDQGLQFLIQYYNGEERAKGNILERFSAQQFPDLHSELNLSSLELGDSALYFCASSVGGGRGYNEQFFGPGTRLTVL.

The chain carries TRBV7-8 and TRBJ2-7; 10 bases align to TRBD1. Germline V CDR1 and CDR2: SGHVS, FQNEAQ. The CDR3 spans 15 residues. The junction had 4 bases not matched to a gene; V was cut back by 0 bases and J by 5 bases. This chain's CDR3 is CASSLAGQGIHEQYF. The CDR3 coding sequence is TGTGCCAGCAGCTTAGCGGGACAGGGGATCCACGAGCAGTACTTC.

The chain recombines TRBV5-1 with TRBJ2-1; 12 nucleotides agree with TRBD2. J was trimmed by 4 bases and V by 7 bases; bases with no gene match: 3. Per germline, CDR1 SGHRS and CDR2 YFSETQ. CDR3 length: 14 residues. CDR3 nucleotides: TGCGCCAGCCGGACTAGCGGGGATTACAATGAGCAGTTCTTC. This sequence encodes CASRTSGDYNEQFF.

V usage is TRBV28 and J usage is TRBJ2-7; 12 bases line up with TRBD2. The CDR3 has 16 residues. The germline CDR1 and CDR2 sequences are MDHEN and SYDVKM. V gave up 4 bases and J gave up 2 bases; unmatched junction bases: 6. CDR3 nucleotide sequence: TGTGCCAGCAGTTCCCCCGGACTAGCGGGAACCTACGAGCAGTACTTC. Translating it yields CASSSPGLAGTYEQYF.

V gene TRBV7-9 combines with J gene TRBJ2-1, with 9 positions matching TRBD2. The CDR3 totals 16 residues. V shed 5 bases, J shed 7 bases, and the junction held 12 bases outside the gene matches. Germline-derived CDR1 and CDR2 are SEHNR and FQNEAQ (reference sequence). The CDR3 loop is CASSVVRGLAKNEQFF. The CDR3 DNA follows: TGTGCCAGCAGCGTTGTCCGAGGACTAGCGAAGAATGAGCAGTTCTTC.

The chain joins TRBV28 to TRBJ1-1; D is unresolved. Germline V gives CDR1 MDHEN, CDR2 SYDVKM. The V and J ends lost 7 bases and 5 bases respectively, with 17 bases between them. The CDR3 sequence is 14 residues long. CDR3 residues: CASTLPHGLTEAFF. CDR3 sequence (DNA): TGTGCCAGCACTTTGCCCCACGGGTTGACTGAAGCTTTCTTT.

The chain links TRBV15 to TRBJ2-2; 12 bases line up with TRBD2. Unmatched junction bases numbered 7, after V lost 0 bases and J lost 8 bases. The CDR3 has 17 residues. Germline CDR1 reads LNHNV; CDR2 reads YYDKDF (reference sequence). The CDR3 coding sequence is TGTGCCACCAGCAGAGATCAACAGACTAGCGGGAGAGGGGAGCTGTTTTTT. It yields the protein CATSRDQQTSGRGELFF.

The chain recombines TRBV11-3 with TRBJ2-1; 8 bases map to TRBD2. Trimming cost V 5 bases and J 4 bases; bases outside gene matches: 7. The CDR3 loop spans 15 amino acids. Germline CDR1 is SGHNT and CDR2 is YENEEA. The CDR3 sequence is CASSLERGPYNEQFF. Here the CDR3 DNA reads TGTGCCAGCAGCCTCGAGCGGGGGCCTTACAATGAGCAGTTCTTC. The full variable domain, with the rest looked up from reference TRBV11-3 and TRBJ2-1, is EAGVVQSPRYKIIEKKQPVAFWCNPISGHNTLYWYLQNLGQGPELLIRYENEEAVDDSQLPKDRFSAERLKGVDSTLKIQPAELGDSAVYLCASSLERGPYNEQFFGPGTRLTVL.

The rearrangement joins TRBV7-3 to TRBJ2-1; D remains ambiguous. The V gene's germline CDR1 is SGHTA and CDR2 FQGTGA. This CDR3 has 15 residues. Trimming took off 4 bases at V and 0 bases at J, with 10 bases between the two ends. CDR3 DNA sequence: TGTGCCAGCAGCTACTCGGCTAGCTCCTACAATGAGCAGTTCTTC. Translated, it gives CASSYSASSYNEQFF.

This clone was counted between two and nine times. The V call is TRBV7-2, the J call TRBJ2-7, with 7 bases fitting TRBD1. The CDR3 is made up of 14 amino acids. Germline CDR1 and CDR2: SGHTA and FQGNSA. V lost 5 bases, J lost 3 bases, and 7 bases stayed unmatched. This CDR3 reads CASSINRDSYEQYF. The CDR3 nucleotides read TGTGCCAGCAGCATAAACCGGGACAGCTACGAGCAGTACTTC.

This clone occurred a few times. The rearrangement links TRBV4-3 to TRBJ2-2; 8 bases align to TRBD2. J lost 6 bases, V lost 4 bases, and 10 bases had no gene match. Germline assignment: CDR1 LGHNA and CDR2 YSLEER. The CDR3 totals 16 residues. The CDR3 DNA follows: TGCGCCAGCAGCCCCGGGAGGGGTATGGTAGCCGGGGAGCTGTTTTTT. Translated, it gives CASSPGRGMVAGELFF.

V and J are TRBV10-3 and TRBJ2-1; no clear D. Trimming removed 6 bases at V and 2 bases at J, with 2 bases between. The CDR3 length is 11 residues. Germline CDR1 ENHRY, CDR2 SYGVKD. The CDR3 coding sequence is TGTGCCATCAGCACCTACAATGAGCAGTTCTTC. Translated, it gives CAISTYNEQFF.

CDR3 DNA sequence: TGCGCCAGCAGCTTGGCCCCAGCTGAGGAAGAGACCCAGTACTTC. Amino acid sequence: CASSLAPAEEETQYF. The rearrangement joins TRBV5-1 to TRBJ2-5; D is unclear. This CDR3 is 15 amino acids long. The ends were cut back, 0 bases at V and 3 bases at J, with 12 bases in the middle. In germline, CDR1 is SGHRS, CDR2 YFSETQ.

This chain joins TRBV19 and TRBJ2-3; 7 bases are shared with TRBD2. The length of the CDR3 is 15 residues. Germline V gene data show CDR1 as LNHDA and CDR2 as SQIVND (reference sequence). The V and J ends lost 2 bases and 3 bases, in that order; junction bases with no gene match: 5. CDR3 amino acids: CASSISAGETDTQYF. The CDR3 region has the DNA TGTGCCAGTAGTATAAGCGCGGGAGAAACAGATACGCAGTATTTT. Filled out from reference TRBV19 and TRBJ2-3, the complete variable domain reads DGGITQSPKYLFRKEGQNVTLSCEQNLNHDAMYWYRQDPGQGLRLIYYSQIVNDFQKGDIAEGYSVSREKKESFPLTVTSAQKNPTAFYLCASSISAGETDTQYFGPGTRLTVL.

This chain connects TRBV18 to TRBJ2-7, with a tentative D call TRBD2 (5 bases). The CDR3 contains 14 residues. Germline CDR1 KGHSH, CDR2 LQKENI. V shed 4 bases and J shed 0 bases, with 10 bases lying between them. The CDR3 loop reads CASSLSRDSYEQYF. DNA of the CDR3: TGTGCCAGCTCACTCTCACGGGACTCCTACGAGCAGTACTTC.

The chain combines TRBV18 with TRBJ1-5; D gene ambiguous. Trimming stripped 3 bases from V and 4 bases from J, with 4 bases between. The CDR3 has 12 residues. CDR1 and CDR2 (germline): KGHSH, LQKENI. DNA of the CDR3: TGTGCCAGCTCACCCCCTAATCAGCCCCAGCATTTT. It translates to CASSPPNQPQHF. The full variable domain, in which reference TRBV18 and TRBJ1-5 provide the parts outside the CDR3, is NAGVMQNPRHLVRRRGQEARLRCSPMKGHSHVYWYRQLPEEGLKFMVYLQKENIIDESGMPKERFSAEFPKEGPSILRIQQVVRGDSAAYFCASSPPNQPQHFGDGTRLSIL.

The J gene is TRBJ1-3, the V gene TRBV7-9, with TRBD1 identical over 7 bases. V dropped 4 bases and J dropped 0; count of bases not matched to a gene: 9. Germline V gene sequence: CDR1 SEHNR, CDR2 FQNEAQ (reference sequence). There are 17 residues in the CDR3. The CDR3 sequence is CASSSAGDRFSGNTIYF. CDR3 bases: TGTGCCAGCAGCTCAGCTGGGGACAGATTCTCTGGAAACACCATATATTTT.